This T cell receptor beta chain was sequenced during a study of cytomegalovirus exposure and HLA in healthy donors. V dropped 0 bases and J dropped 9 bases, with 19 bases sitting between them. Germline CDR1 is SGHNT and CDR2 is YYREEE (reference sequence). The CDR3 loop spans 17 amino acids. With regard to this clone: The antigen remains unidentified. In the same sample, other DNA sequences code for this CDR3.

A multiplex PCR was run with 60 Vbeta primers and 13 Jbeta primers. Measured with immunoSEQ multiplex PCR; TCRdb has only the in-frame clones, and not every one. The table has 80,000 to 100,000 clones, about three quarters seen once. Study-level points and caveats: Three of the chains that were CMV-associated were confirmed in vitro to be specific for CMV antigens.

The genes are TRBV5-4 and TRBJ1-6; D is possibly TRBD1 (5 bases). Sequences were obtained from PBMCs. This TCR was sampled from a man aged 40-49 years in good health and CMV-seronegative. CDR3 coding DNA: TGTGCCAGCAGCTTGGGGCTGGGACGGGGGAGCGGTTCACCCCTCCACTTT. This codes for CASSLGLGRGSGSPLHF.